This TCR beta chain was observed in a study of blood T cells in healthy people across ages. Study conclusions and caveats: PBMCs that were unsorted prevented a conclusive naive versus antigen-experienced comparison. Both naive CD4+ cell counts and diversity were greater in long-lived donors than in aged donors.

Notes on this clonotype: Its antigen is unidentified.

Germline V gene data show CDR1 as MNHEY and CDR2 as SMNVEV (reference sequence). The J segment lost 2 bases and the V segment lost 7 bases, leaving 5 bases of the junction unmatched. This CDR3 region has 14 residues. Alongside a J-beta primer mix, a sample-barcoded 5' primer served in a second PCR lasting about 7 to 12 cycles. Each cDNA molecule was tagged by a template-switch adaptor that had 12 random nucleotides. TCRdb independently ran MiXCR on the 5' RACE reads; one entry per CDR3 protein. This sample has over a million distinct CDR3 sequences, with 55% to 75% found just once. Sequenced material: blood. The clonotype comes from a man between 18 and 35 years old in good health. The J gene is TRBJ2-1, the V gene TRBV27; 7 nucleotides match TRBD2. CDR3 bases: TGTGCCAGCACCCCAGCGGGACCCTACAATGAGCAGTTCTTC. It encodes CASTPAGPYNEQFF.